This T cell receptor beta chain was found in a study of T-cell reconstitution after alpha-beta-depleted transplantation in children (dated by TCRdb to between 2015 and 2016). Regarding the research as a whole: T-cell immune reconstitution after TCRalphabeta/CD19-depleted allogeneic hematopoietic cell transplantation in children was quantitatively tracked in the study by means of TCR repertoire profiling.

The junction carries 13 bases between V and J, which are trimmed by 6 bases and 8 bases respectively. CDR1 and CDR2 were assigned from the germline V gene as SQVTM and ANQGSEA. The CDR3 starts with the cysteine, ends with the phenylalanine, and has 11 residues. Of the read, only the CDR3 DNA is kept; its 33 bases are in frame from base 1. This clonotype was detected many times. No antigen is known for it. No base qualities exist here, and no much larger clone lies one base off it. Libraries were prepared through PCR. Sequencing used an Illumina HiSeq 2500. To normalize quantification of the TCRbeta repertoire, the TCR libraries were built with molecular barcoding that relied on unique molecular identifiers. TCRdb reprocessed the public reads (quality trimming at Q25 with fastp, clone calling with MiXCR) and kept in-frame beta chains. Each record represents a unique CDR3 protein, reported with the most common genes and DNA among its rows. In this sample the table shows around 600,000 distinct CDR3 sequences, about 15% of which occur a single time. Jointly, the top ten make up 0.8% to 1.1% of the sample.

The source is a human donor who donated a stem cell graft to a child with acute myeloid leukemia. The sequence links TRBV29-1 to TRBJ1-1, and the D gene may be TRBD1, 6 bases matching. This sample comprised PBMCs from the stem cell graft donor, obtained from the stem cell graft. The CDR3 reads as follows: CSVTGALEAFF. The DNA sequence is given as TGCAGCGTAACGGGGGCCCTCGAAGCTTTCTTT.